These 25 T cell receptor beta chains originate from one sample sequenced in a study of graft-versus-host responses after intestinal transplantation. TCRdb keeps only in-frame clones here, not all; method: immunoSEQ multiplex PCR. The data show approximately 74,000 clones, with 92% seen just once and approximately 0.7% held by the top ten. Material: PBMCs, obtained 98 days after intestinal transplantation. The receptors derive from a human patient who received an intestinal transplant, so some T cells may come from the graft donor.

This rearrangement joins TRBV5-1 to TRBJ2-2; 13 positions match TRBD2. This CDR3 spans 15 amino acids. Germline CDR1 SGHRS, CDR2 YFSETQ. Trimming at V came to 4 bases and at J to 7 bases, leaving 4 bases not matched to a gene. DNA of the CDR3: TGCGCCAGCAGCACCGGACTAGCGGGAGTCGGGGAGCTGTTTTTT. Translation gives CASSTGLAGVGELFF.

V gene TRBV7-2 combines with J gene TRBJ2-3, with 12 bases matching TRBD2. Germline V gene lookup returns CDR1 SGHTA and CDR2 FQGNSA. The CDR3 extends over 17 amino acids. V trimming: 5 bases; J trimming: 0 bases; junction bases outside the gene matches: 6. This CDR3 reads CASSPRTSGTSTDTQYF. The CDR3 coding sequence is TGTGCCAGCAGCCCACGGACTAGCGGGACTAGCACAGATACGCAGTATTTT. The whole variable domain, filled in from reference TRBV7-2 and TRBJ2-3, reads GAGVSQSPSNKVTEKGKDVELRCDPISGHTALYWYRQSLGQGLEFLIYFQGNSAPDKSGLPSDRFSAERTGGSVSTLTIQRTQQEDSAVYLCASSPRTSGTSTDTQYFGPGTRLTVL.

The V gene is TRBV19, the J gene TRBJ2-5, with D unresolved. V dropped 5 bases and J dropped 2 bases, with 3 bases sitting between them. This CDR3 has 11 amino acids. CDR1 and CDR2 (germline): LNHDA, SQIVND (reference sequence). The CDR3 sequence: CASSEQETQYF. For the CDR3, the DNA is TGTGCCAGTAGTGAGCAAGAGACCCAGTACTTC. The variable domain in full, completed from reference TRBV19 and TRBJ2-5, reads DGGITQSPKYLFRKEGQNVTLSCEQNLNHDAMYWYRQDPGQGLRLIYYSQIVNDFQKGDIAEGYSVSREKKESFPLTVTSAQKNPTAFYLCASSEQETQYFGPGTRLLVL.

The genes are TRBV6-5 and TRBJ2-3; a possible D gene is TRBD1 (5 bases). CDR3 size: 15 residues. Germline CDR1 MNHEY, CDR2 SVGAGI. The V end lost 2 bases, the J end lost 2 bases, and 11 bases lay between the germline ends. The CDR3 loop reads CASSYTYRLTDTQYF. The CDR3 nucleotides are TGTGCCAGCAGTTACACTTACAGGCTCACAGATACGCAGTATTTT.

This clone has just one count. The gene calls are TRBV27 and TRBJ1-4, with D unresolved. Trimming pared 8 bases from V and 6 bases from J, leaving 16 bases between. CDR1 is MNHEY and CDR2 is SMNVEV in the germline V gene (reference sequence). This CDR3 spans 14 amino acids. Here the CDR3 reads CASASGSRDEKLFF. Here the CDR3 DNA reads TGTGCCAGCGCGTCGGGGTCTCGAGATGAAAAACTGTTTTTT.

The chain employs TRBV28 and TRBJ2-3, with D perhaps matching TRBD2 (5 bases). Germline V gene data show CDR1 as MDHEN and CDR2 as SYDVKM. With 3 bases removed from V and 5 bases from J, the gap between germline ends came to 9 bases. The CDR3 length is 13 residues. The DNA for the CDR3 is TGTGCCAGCAGTTTCGGAGCGGAAGATACGCAGTATTTT. Translation gives CASSFGAEDTQYF.

The J gene is TRBJ2-7, the V gene TRBV11-1; possibly TRBD2 for D (5 bases). Germline V lookup: CDR1 SGHAT, CDR2 FQDESV (reference sequence). V was shortened by 1 base and J by 0 bases, with 10 bases between the two germline ends. The CDR3 runs to 15 residues. The CDR3 here is CASSLDGIASYEQYF. The CDR3 nucleotides are TGTGCCAGCAGCTTAGACGGGATTGCCTCCTACGAGCAGTACTTC.

The chain combines TRBV7-3 with TRBJ1-1; D gene unclear. Trimming took off 2 bases at V and 9 bases at J, with 13 bases between the two ends. CDR1 is SGHTA, CDR2 FQGTGA, per germline. The CDR3 is 13 residues long. CDR3 sequence reads: CASSLDLGFQAFF. The CDR3 coding sequence is TGTGCCAGCAGCTTAGATTTAGGGTTCCAAGCTTTCTTT.

The chain is built from TRBV6-5 and TRBJ1-5, with D perhaps matching TRBD1 (5 bases). Germline V gives CDR1 MNHEY, CDR2 SVGAGI. The germline V and J ends were trimmed by 0 bases and 7 bases, with 10 bases remaining between them. The CDR3 totals 14 residues. This chain's CDR3 is CASSYSGWGQPQHF. The DNA of the CDR3 is TGTGCCAGCAGTTACTCTGGGTGGGGGCAGCCCCAGCATTTT.

The chain recombines TRBV19 with TRBJ2-5; weak D call: TRBD2 (5 bases). Trimming stripped 5 bases from V and 4 bases from J, with 17 bases between. The CDR3 has 15 residues. Germline V CDR1 and CDR2: LNHDA, SQIVND (reference sequence). CDR3 sequence reads: CASSPMSGLRETQYF. DNA for the CDR3: TGTGCCAGTAGTCCTATGTCGGGGTTACGAGAGACCCAGTACTTC.

The chain recombines TRBV12-5 with TRBJ2-3, with TRBD1 matching over 8 bases. Looked up from germline, CDR1 is LGHNT and CDR2 is FRNRAP. The CDR3 extends over 16 amino acids. Germline trimming cut 1 base from V and 0 bases from J; bases unmatched to any gene: 3. CDR3 sequence: CASGLAGGSSTDTQYF. DNA of the CDR3: TGTGCTAGTGGTTTGGCAGGGGGCTCAAGCACAGATACGCAGTATTTT. Filled out from reference TRBV12-5 and TRBJ2-3, the complete variable domain reads DARVTQTPRHKVTEMGQEVTMRCQPILGHNTVFWYRQTMMQGLELLAYFRNRAPLDDSGMPKDRFSAEMPDATLATLKIQPSEPRDSAVYFCASGLAGGSSTDTQYFGPGTRLTVL.

CDR3 in amino acids: CASSPPGVPEQYF. The CDR3 nucleotides read TGTGCCAGCAGCCCCCCCGGGGTCCCGGAGCAGTACTTC. The rearrangement joins TRBV7-8 to TRBJ2-7; D may be TRBD2 (5 bases). CDR3 length equals 13 residues. The V end was cut by 5 bases, the J end by 7 bases, with 15 bases between. CDR1 and CDR2 from the germline V gene are SGHVS and FQNEAQ.

The chain links TRBV6-5 to TRBJ2-7, with a possible D match to TRBD1 (6 bases). Germline CDR1 MNHEY, CDR2 SVGAGI. V lost 0 bases and J 7 bases, leaving 13 bases between the germline ends. The CDR3 sequence is 14 residues long. The CDR3 DNA follows: TGTGCCAGCAGTTACTCACCGTCGCAGGGGGAGCAGTACTTC. Protein sequence: CASSYSPSQGEQYF.

The chain combines TRBV19 with TRBJ2-1; 9 positions agree with TRBD1. The CDR3 is 15 residues long. V was pared by 3 bases and J by 7 bases, with 7 bases of the junction left unmatched. The germline V gene encodes CDR1 LNHDA and CDR2 SQIVND (reference sequence). DNA for the CDR3: TGTGCCAGTAGTATTACACAGGGGGCTAATAATGAGCAGTTCTTC. Translating it yields CASSITQGANNEQFF. The full variable domain, its missing parts supplied by reference TRBV19 and TRBJ2-1, is DGGITQSPKYLFRKEGQNVTLSCEQNLNHDAMYWYRQDPGQGLRLIYYSQIVNDFQKGDIAEGYSVSREKKESFPLTVTSAQKNPTAFYLCASSITQGANNEQFFGPGTRLTVL.

This chain connects TRBV6-1 to TRBJ1-1; possible D gene TRBD1, 6 bases. The length of the CDR3 is 12 residues. V shed 9 bases and J shed 3 bases, with 11 bases lying between them. Germline values: CDR1 MNHNS, CDR2 SASEGT. The CDR3 here is CASIGQYTEAFF. DNA for the CDR3: TGTGCCAGTATAGGACAGTACACTGAAGCTTTCTTT.

The chain is built from TRBV7-3 and TRBJ2-3; D perhaps matches TRBD1 (7 bases). CDR3 length equals 15 residues. V was trimmed by 5 bases and J by 5 bases, leaving 17 bases between them. CDR1 is SGHTA and CDR2 is FQGTGA in the germline V gene. CDR3 sequence reads: CASSPGGGPGDTQYF. CDR3 sequence (DNA): TGTGCCAGCAGCCCAGGAGGGGGCCCGGGAGATACGCAGTATTTT. The full variable domain, in which reference TRBV7-3 and TRBJ2-3 provide the parts outside the CDR3, is GAGVSQTPSNKVTEKGKYVELRCDPISGHTALYWYRQSLGQGPEFLIYFQGTGAADDSGLPNDRFFAVRPEGSVSTLKIQRTERGDSAVYLCASSPGGGPGDTQYFGPGTRLTVL.

The chain joins TRBV4-1 to TRBJ2-2; either TRBD1 or TRBD2 may fit D (5 bases each). V lost 1 base, J lost 4 bases, and 7 bases lay in between. CDR1 is MGHRA, CDR2 YSYEKL, per germline. The CDR3 is made up of 14 amino acids. CDR3 nucleotides: TGCGCCAGCAGCCAAGCCGGGGCCACCGGGGAGCTGTTTTTT. Translation: CASSQAGATGELFF.

V and J are TRBV11-2 and TRBJ2-3; D not certain. Between the trimmed V and J ends, which lost 0 bases and 0 bases, there was a span of 16 bases. Per the germline V gene, CDR1 is SGHAT and CDR2 is FQNNGV. This CDR3 comprises 18 residues. The CDR3, as DNA: TGTGCCAGCAGCTTAGATCTCTGGCTAGGAAAGAGCACAGATACGCAGTATTTT. Encoded protein: CASSLDLWLGKSTDTQYF.

J is TRBJ2-3 and V is TRBV4-1, with D unresolved. The CDR3 is 12 residues long. Germline V gene sequence: CDR1 MGHRA, CDR2 YSYEKL. V lost 0 bases, J lost 2 bases, and 0 bases lay in between. Here the CDR3 reads CASSQDTDTQYF. For the CDR3, the DNA is TGCGCCAGCAGCCAAGACACAGATACGCAGTATTTT.

V gene TRBV5-6 combines with J gene TRBJ1-2; D is ambiguous. This CDR3 contains 15 residues. V was clipped by 4 bases and J by 2 bases, with 15 bases between them. CDR1 is SGHDT and CDR2 is YYEEEE in the germline V gene. In DNA form, the CDR3 reads TGTGCCAGCAGCCCATCATCGGCTTCAAACTATGGCTACACCTTC. Protein sequence: CASSPSSASNYGYTF.

This chain uses TRBV6-5 with TRBJ1-1; 9 bases align to TRBD1. The J segment lost 4 bases and the V segment lost 5 bases, leaving 8 bases of the junction unmatched. Germline CDR1 reads MNHEY; CDR2 reads SVGAGI. The CDR3 extends over 15 amino acids. CDR3 sequence: CASSAGQGSGTEAFF. For the CDR3, the DNA is TGTGCCAGCAGTGCCGGACAGGGGTCGGGCACTGAAGCTTTCTTT.

The chain combines TRBV15 with TRBJ2-7, with TRBD1 matching over 8 bases. The germline CDR1 and CDR2 sequences are LNHNV and YYDKDF (reference sequence). With 3 bases clipped from V and 0 bases from J, the junction kept 7 bases outside the gene matches. The CDR3 totals 16 residues. Here the CDR3 reads CATSSLTGVSSYEQYF. CDR3 sequence (DNA): TGTGCCACCAGCAGCCTGACAGGGGTCAGCTCCTACGAGCAGTACTTC.

This clone appeared a single time. The chain carries TRBV13 and TRBJ2-2; D remains unclear. The V gene's germline CDR1 is PRHDT and CDR2 FYEKMQ (reference sequence). The CDR3 contains 13 residues. V dropped 8 bases and J dropped 2 bases, with 9 bases sitting between them. CDR3: CASQILNTGELFF. CDR3 bases: TGTGCCAGCCAGATACTAAACACCGGGGAGCTGTTTTTT.

This clone appeared once. The chain joins TRBV5-3 to TRBJ2-2, with 11 bases matching TRBD1. TRBV5-3 is given ORF status, its function remaining uncertain. The CDR3 is made up of 17 amino acids. After removal of 4 bases from V and 0 bases from J, the junction contained 5 bases not matched to a gene. The CDR3 protein is CARSPGTGGTNTGELFF. In DNA, the CDR3 is TGTGCCAGAAGCCCCGGGACAGGGGGAACGAACACCGGGGAGCTGTTTTTT.

The chain joins TRBV28 to TRBJ2-1; D ambiguous. Per the germline V gene, CDR1 is MDHEN and CDR2 is SYDVKM. V lost 4 bases, J lost 5 bases, and 3 bases lay in between. The CDR3 consists of 11 residues. CDR3 sequence: CASSWNNEQFF. The CDR3 DNA follows: TGTGCCAGCAGTTGGAACAATGAGCAGTTCTTC.